These 18 T cell receptor beta chains share one sample of origin, sequenced in a study of blood T cell repertoires in COVID-19. The protocol was immunoSEQ multiplex PCR, while the TCRdb copy is restricted to in-frame clones and leaves out a portion. In the table there are more than 140,000 clones, roughly 82% of which are singletons. Sequencing used peripheral blood. Source of these receptors: a woman in her 50s in a cohort sampled during active or convalescent COVID-19.

The chain links TRBV7-8 to TRBJ1-3, with 7 bases lining up with TRBD1. Germline V lookup: CDR1 SGHVS, CDR2 FQNEAQ. V lost 1 base to trimming and J lost 4 bases; unmatched junction nucleotides: 7. The CDR3 length is 16 residues. CDR3 sequence reads: CASSLGVRGSGNTIYF. In DNA form, the CDR3 reads TGTGCCAGCAGCTTAGGGGTCAGGGGGTCCGGAAACACCATATATTTT.

This chain connects TRBV4-1 to TRBJ1-2; tentative D call: TRBD1 (6 bases). The V and J ends lost 3 bases and 1 base respectively, with 21 bases between them. CDR3 length: 18 amino acids. The V gene's germline CDR1 is MGHRA and CDR2 YSYEKL. CDR3 amino acids: CASSQQQGQGTINYGYTF. The CDR3 bases are TGCGCCAGCAGCCAGCAGCAGGGGCAGGGGACCATTAACTATGGCTACACCTTC.

The CDR3 DNA follows: TGTGCCAGCAGTTACCGCCCGGAGGCAAAGGGCTACACCTTC. It specifies CASSYRPEAKGYTF. This chain joins TRBV27 and TRBJ1-2; no reliable D call. V shed 4 bases and J shed 8 bases, with 17 bases lying between them. Germline lookup yields CDR1 MNHEY and CDR2 SMNVEV (reference sequence). The CDR3 runs to 14 residues.

The chain links TRBV24-1 to TRBJ2-5, with D tentatively TRBD2 (6 bases). V was pared by 9 bases and J by 4 bases, with 20 bases between. There are 15 residues in the CDR3. Germline CDR1 reads KGHDR; CDR2 reads SFDVKD. The CDR3, as DNA: TGTGCCACCGCCGTCCCGGGGCGGAGGGGAGAGACCCAGTACTTC. Translation gives CATAVPGRRGETQYF.

The V gene is TRBV6-5, the J gene TRBJ2-7, with 12 bases that match TRBD1. Losses at the gene ends were 6 bases for V and 4 bases for J; bases not matched to a gene: 7. The CDR3 length is 15 residues. CDR1 MNHEY and CDR2 SVGAGI come from the germline V gene. This chain's CDR3 is CASSSGTGGSYEQYF. In DNA, the CDR3 is TGTGCCAGCAGCTCCGGGACAGGGGGCTCGTACGAGCAGTACTTC.

The rearrangement links TRBV5-4 to TRBJ2-7; TRBD1 matches at 7 bases. With 4 bases clipped from V and 2 bases from J, the junction kept 6 bases outside the gene matches. The CDR3 loop spans 14 amino acids. Germline V gene sequence: CDR1 SGHNT, CDR2 YYREEE (reference sequence). In DNA form, the CDR3 reads TGTGCCAGCAGCGATCCGGGACAGCCCTACGAGCAGTACTTC. Protein product: CASSDPGQPYEQYF.

The CDR3 here is CASKQNRVSNQPQHF. The CDR3 DNA reads TGTGCCAGCAAACAAAACAGGGTCAGCAATCAGCCCCAGCATTTT. This chain joins TRBV6-5 and TRBJ1-5; possibly TRBD1 for D (6 bases). Looked up from germline, CDR1 is MNHEY and CDR2 is SVGAGI. Deletions cut 7 bases from V and 1 base from J, with 14 bases between. CDR3 size: 15 residues.

This rearrangement joins TRBV19 to TRBJ1-4, with D perhaps TRBD1 (6 bases). Looked up from germline, CDR1 is LNHDA and CDR2 is SQIVND (reference sequence). V lost 6 bases to trimming and J lost 7 bases, with 24 bases between them. The CDR3 length is 17 residues. This chain's CDR3 is CASSDLGGGSVREKLFF. The DNA of the CDR3 is TGTGCCAGTAGCGATCTAGGGGGGGGGTCAGTACGTGAAAAACTGTTTTTT.

This chain connects TRBV24-1 to TRBJ1-1; perhaps TRBD1 as D (5 bases). The length of the CDR3 is 15 residues. Germline lookup yields CDR1 KGHDR and CDR2 SFDVKD. V gave up 5 bases and J gave up 1 base, with 13 bases separating them. CDR3 protein: CATSAPPGQNTEAFF. CDR3 sequence (DNA): TGTGCCACCAGTGCCCCCCCCGGACAGAACACTGAAGCTTTCTTT.

V usage is TRBV18 and J usage is TRBJ1-5, with a tentative D call TRBD1 (5 bases). The V gene lost 3 bases and the J gene lost 2 bases, with 11 bases spanning the gap. This CDR3 comprises 15 residues. The germline CDR1 and CDR2 sequences are KGHSH and LQKENI. The CDR3 here is CASSPGGEGNQPQHF. CDR3 in DNA: TGTGCCAGCTCACCCGGGGGGGAGGGCAATCAGCCCCAGCATTTT.

This chain links TRBV5-6 with TRBJ2-7; no definite D call. CDR3 size: 12 residues. V shed 4 bases and J shed 4 bases, with 9 bases lying between them. Germline assignment: CDR1 SGHDT and CDR2 YYEEEE. CDR3 sequence (DNA): TGTGCCAGCAGCCAGCGTAGGTACGAGCAGTACTTC. This gives the protein CASSQRRYEQYF.

This chain connects TRBV7-9 to TRBJ2-5, with D possibly matching TRBD1 (6 bases). Trimming removed 4 bases from V and 7 bases from J, with 10 bases in between. The CDR3 spans 12 residues. Germline values: CDR1 SEHNR, CDR2 FQNEAQ (reference sequence). CDR3 protein: CASSSEGGTQYF. CDR3 nucleotide sequence: TGTGCCAGCAGCTCCGAAGGGGGGACCCAGTACTTC.

This clone has just a few counts. The chain employs TRBV27 and TRBJ1-3; D may be TRBD1 (5 bases). Germline loops: CDR1 MNHEY, CDR2 SMNVEV (reference sequence). This CDR3 spans 15 amino acids. Trimming shortened V by 5 bases and J by 3 bases, and 14 bases separated the two germline ends. The CDR3 nucleotides read TGTGCCAGCAGTCCCTGGGGGGGAGTTGGAAACACCATATATTTT. This codes for CASSPWGGVGNTIYF.

The chain is built from TRBV6-5 and TRBJ1-6; D is perhaps TRBD1 (6 bases). The CDR3 is 16 amino acids. CDR1 MNHEY and CDR2 SVGAGI come from the germline V gene. With 0 bases removed from V and 7 bases from J, the gap between germline ends came to 13 bases. In nucleotides, the CDR3 is TGTGCCAGCAGTTACTCTGGTCAGGGGCCCAATTCACCCCTCCACTTT. Translating it yields CASSYSGQGPNSPLHF.

The rearrangement uses TRBV7-2 and TRBJ2-1; D ambiguous. Germline V gene lookup returns CDR1 SGHTA and CDR2 FQGNSA. Trimming took off 1 base at V and 4 bases at J, with 11 bases between the two ends. This CDR3 has 15 residues. The CDR3 DNA reads as TGTGCCAGCAGCTTAGTCGACTCCGCATACAATGAGCAGTTCTTC. Amino acids: CASSLVDSAYNEQFF.

The genes are TRBV2 and TRBJ2-5, with a tentative D call TRBD1 (5 bases). Germline V gene sequence: CDR1 SNHLY, CDR2 FYNNEI. CDR3 length: 13 amino acids. The V end lost 3 bases, the J end lost 3 bases, and 8 bases lay between the germline ends. The CDR3 reads CASSDQGKETQYF. In nucleotides, the CDR3 is TGTGCCAGCAGTGACCAGGGAAAAGAGACCCAGTACTTC.

The J gene is TRBJ1-4, the V gene TRBV21-1. TRBV21-1 is a listed pseudogene. This CDR3 is 15 amino acids long. The CDR3 loop is CASSKAAEEAEKLFF. The DNA for the CDR3 is TGTGCCAGCAGCAAAGCCGCCGAAGAGGCTGAAAAACTGTTTTTT.

The chain is built from TRBV10-3 and TRBJ2-1, with D perhaps matching TRBD2 (6 bases). Germline CDR1 ENHRY, CDR2 SYGVKD. CDR3 length: 14 residues. Trimming removed 6 bases from V and 6 bases from J, with 15 bases in between. The CDR3 sequence is CAIRKFDGGNEQFF. The DNA of the CDR3 is TGTGCCATCAGGAAATTCGACGGGGGCAATGAGCAGTTCTTC.